This T cell receptor beta chain appears in the sequencing data of a study of shared clonotypes between healthy human individuals. The study, taken as a whole, reports: The sharing of 4.5% to 5.5% of naive CD4 clonotypes was seen across a handful of donors.

Turning to this clone: Its antigen is currently unknown.

This table comes from immunoSEQ multiplex PCR, and its TCRdb copy is limited to in-frame clones, with some not included. Here the sample spans approximately 810,000 clones, 80% to 95% being singletons. It was CD45RO-negative cells, positively selected for CCR7, that made up naive CD8 cells, with terminally differentiated effector memory CD45RA+ cells excluded. CDR3 length: 13 residues. Germline CDR1 and CDR2: SEHNR and FQNEAQ (reference sequence). V shed 5 bases and J shed 5 bases, with 12 bases lying between them. This clonotype was sampled from a man aged 30 to 45 in good health. The chain has TRBV7-9 and TRBJ2-5; tentatively, D is TRBD1 or TRBD2 (6 bases each). Sample: naive CD8+ T cells sorted from blood. The CDR3 loop is CASSPGEVETQYF. The CDR3 nucleotides are TGTGCCAGCAGCCCAGGGGAGGTGGAGACCCAGTACTTC.